This is a list of T cell receptor beta chains from one sample in a study of cytomegalovirus exposure and HLA in healthy donors. TCRdb's copy holds only in-frame clones and misses some; the assay was immunoSEQ multiplex PCR. The sample shows some 87,000 clones, about 73% of them seen only once. What was sequenced was PBMCs. Receptors were obtained from a woman aged 50 to 60 in good health and CMV-seropositive. Both conserved end residues are part of each CDR3. The order of the fields is clone size, D gene, V gene, J gene, CDR3 protein, CDR3 DNA. A D gene is named only where the DNA matches it firmly. Some rows mark clone size as missing; the rest say once, few, many or name a class of expanded clone.

abundance: -
d_gene: -
v_gene: TRBV9
j_gene: TRBJ2-7
CDR3aa: CASSFRDMSYEQYF
CDR3nt: TGTGCCAGCAGCTTCCGGGACATGTCCTACGAGCAGTACTTC

abundance: -
d_gene: TRBD2
v_gene: TRBV19
j_gene: TRBJ2-1
CDR3aa: CASQWTSGNNEQFF
CDR3nt: TGTGCCAGCCAATGGACTAGCGGAAACAATGAGCAGTTCTTC

abundance: -
d_gene: TRBD1
v_gene: TRBV27
j_gene: TRBJ2-3
CDR3aa: CASSLLTTGGTDTQYF
CDR3nt: TGTGCCAGCAGTTTGCTAACGACAGGGGGCACAGATACGCAGTATTTT

abundance: -
d_gene: TRBD1
v_gene: TRBV6-1
j_gene: TRBJ1-2
CDR3aa: CASRGDSDGYTF
CDR3nt: TGTGCCAGCAGGGGGGACAGTGATGGCTACACCTTC

abundance: -
d_gene: -
v_gene: TRBV9
j_gene: TRBJ1-1
CDR3aa: CASSVYTGNTEAFF
CDR3nt: TGTGCCAGCAGCGTCTATACAGGGAACACTGAAGCTTTCTTT

abundance: -
d_gene: -
v_gene: TRBV30
j_gene: TRBJ1-1
CDR3aa: CAWSVNAQWEAFF
CDR3nt: TGTGCCTGGAGTGTAAACGCTCAGTGGGAAGCTTTCTTT

abundance: -
d_gene: -
v_gene: TRBV10-3
j_gene: TRBJ1-2
CDR3aa: CAISTPGKYGYTF
CDR3nt: TGTGCCATCAGTACCCCGGGAAAGTATGGCTACACCTTC

abundance: -
d_gene: -
v_gene: TRBV27
j_gene: TRBJ2-7
CDR3aa: CASSLLGPGVGSNYEQYF
CDR3nt: TGTGCCAGCAGTTTATTGGGACCGGGGGTAGGGTCTAACTACGAGCAGTACTTC

abundance: -
d_gene: -
v_gene: TRBV9
j_gene: TRBJ2-2
CDR3aa: CASSVDGWELFF
CDR3nt: TGTGCCAGCAGCGTAGACGGTTGGGAGCTGTTTTTT

abundance: -
d_gene: -
v_gene: TRBV5-5
j_gene: TRBJ1-4
CDR3aa: CASSADQATNEKLFF
CDR3nt: TGTGCCAGCAGCGCTGACCAGGCAACTAATGAAAAACTGTTTTTT

abundance: -
d_gene: TRBD1
v_gene: TRBV6-1
j_gene: TRBJ1-2
CDR3aa: CASSNRGIDYGYTF
CDR3nt: TGTGCCAGCAGTAACAGGGGTATTGACTATGGCTACACCTTC

abundance: -
d_gene: -
v_gene: TRBV7-9
j_gene: TRBJ2-5
CDR3aa: CSSSQRVETQYF
CDR3nt: TGTTCCAGCAGCCAGAGGGTGGAGACCCAGTACTTC

abundance: -
d_gene: -
v_gene: TRBV20-1
j_gene: TRBJ2-1
CDR3aa: CSASRAHEQFF
CDR3nt: TGCAGTGCCTCCAGGGCCCACGAGCAGTTCTTC

abundance: few
d_gene: TRBD2
v_gene: TRBV30
j_gene: TRBJ2-1
CDR3aa: CAWGGLASYNEQFF
CDR3nt: TGTGCCTGGGGGGGACTAGCGTCCTACAATGAGCAGTTCTTC

abundance: -
d_gene: -
v_gene: TRBV30
j_gene: TRBJ1-3
CDR3aa: CAWSALSGNTIYF
CDR3nt: TGTGCCTGGAGTGCCCTCTCTGGAAACACCATATATTTT

abundance: -
d_gene: -
v_gene: TRBV5-4
j_gene: TRBJ1-2
CDR3aa: CASSLALAVGGYTF
CDR3nt: TGTGCCAGCAGCTTGGCCTTGGCAGTTGGCGGCTACACCTTC

abundance: few
d_gene: TRBD1
v_gene: TRBV6-1
j_gene: TRBJ2-7
CDR3aa: CASRETGSYEQYF
CDR3nt: TGTGCCAGCAGGGAGACAGGGTCATACGAGCAGTACTTC

abundance: few
d_gene: TRBD2
v_gene: TRBV6-1
j_gene: TRBJ2-1
CDR3aa: CASSTGLGNEQFF
CDR3nt: TGTGCCAGCAGTACGGGACTAGGCAATGAGCAGTTCTTC

abundance: -
d_gene: TRBD1
v_gene: TRBV16
j_gene: TRBJ2-3
CDR3aa: CASSQWANRGDTQYF
CDR3nt: TGTGCCAGCAGCCAATGGGCCAACAGGGGAGATACGCAGTATTTT

abundance: -
d_gene: TRBD1
v_gene: TRBV10-3
j_gene: TRBJ1-2
CDR3aa: CAISRVGTENYGYTF
CDR3nt: TGTGCCATCAGTCGTGTCGGGACAGAGAACTATGGCTACACCTTC

abundance: -
d_gene: TRBD2
v_gene: TRBV4-1
j_gene: TRBJ2-7
CDR3aa: CASSQVGLAGLWEQYF
CDR3nt: TGCGCCAGCAGCCAAGTCGGGCTAGCGGGGCTATGGGAGCAGTACTTC

abundance: -
d_gene: -
v_gene: TRBV7-7
j_gene: TRBJ2-1
CDR3aa: CASSFLHTPGNEQFF
CDR3nt: TGTGCCAGCAGCTTCCTGCATACACCCGGGAATGAGCAGTTCTTC

abundance: -
d_gene: TRBD1
v_gene: TRBV7-9
j_gene: TRBJ1-5
CDR3aa: CASSRDRNQPQHF
CDR3nt: TGTGCCAGCAGCAGGGACAGAAATCAGCCCCAGCATTTT

abundance: -
d_gene: -
v_gene: TRBV5-8
j_gene: TRBJ2-2
CDR3aa: CASSLGIAPNTGELFF
CDR3nt: TGTGCCAGCAGCTTGGGTATAGCGCCGAACACCGGGGAGCTGTTTTTT

abundance: -
d_gene: TRBD1
v_gene: TRBV2
j_gene: TRBJ2-1
CDR3aa: CASNRGTVNNEQFF
CDR3nt: TGTGCCAGCAACAGGGGCACCGTAAACAATGAGCAGTTCTTC

abundance: -
d_gene: -
v_gene: TRBV5-8
j_gene: TRBJ2-5
CDR3aa: CASSLVPEQETQYF
CDR3nt: TGTGCCAGCAGCTTGGTGCCGGAGCAAGAGACCCAGTACTTC

abundance: -
d_gene: -
v_gene: TRBV27
j_gene: TRBJ1-1
CDR3aa: CASRKQGPNTEAFF
CDR3nt: TGTGCCAGCAGAAAGCAGGGTCCCAACACTGAAGCTTTCTTT

abundance: -
d_gene: TRBD1
v_gene: TRBV10-3
j_gene: TRBJ1-2
CDR3aa: CAAHGTGLDGYTF
CDR3nt: TGTGCCGCCCACGGGACAGGGCTGGATGGCTACACCTTC

abundance: -
d_gene: TRBD2
v_gene: TRBV15
j_gene: TRBJ2-5
CDR3aa: CATSPNGAGLETQYF
CDR3nt: TGTGCCACCAGCCCTAACGGAGCGGGACTTGAGACCCAGTACTTC

abundance: few
d_gene: -
v_gene: TRBV19
j_gene: TRBJ1-5
CDR3aa: CASSISNQPQHF
CDR3nt: TGTGCCAGTAGTATCTCTAATCAGCCCCAGCATTTT

abundance: -
d_gene: -
v_gene: TRBV28
j_gene: TRBJ2-7
CDR3aa: CASSLLGSLSQYEQYF
CDR3nt: TGTGCCAGCAGTTTATTGGGCTCTCTTAGTCAGTACGAGCAGTACTTC

abundance: -
d_gene: -
v_gene: TRBV5-4
j_gene: TRBJ1-1
CDR3aa: CASSGDTSQWSTEAFF
CDR3nt: TGTGCCAGCAGCGGGGACACCAGTCAATGGAGCACTGAAGCTTTCTTT

abundance: -
d_gene: TRBD2
v_gene: TRBV19
j_gene: TRBJ2-2
CDR3aa: CASSTGLAGVSNGELFF
CDR3nt: TGTGCCAGTAGTACGGGACTAGCGGGAGTCAGTAACGGGGAGCTGTTTTTT

abundance: -
d_gene: TRBD2
v_gene: TRBV2
j_gene: TRBJ2-7
CDR3aa: CATQREAPSEQYF
CDR3nt: TGTGCCACACAGCGGGAGGCTCCCTCCGAGCAGTACTTC

abundance: few
d_gene: TRBD2
v_gene: TRBV15
j_gene: TRBJ2-4
CDR3aa: CATSGTSGRNIQYF
CDR3nt: TGTGCCACCAGCGGGACTAGCGGCAGAAACATTCAGTACTTC

abundance: -
d_gene: TRBD1
v_gene: TRBV29-1
j_gene: TRBJ1-2
CDR3aa: CSVPDDREVYGYTF
CDR3nt: TGCAGCGTCCCCGACGACAGGGAAGTCTATGGCTACACCTTC

abundance: -
d_gene: TRBD1
v_gene: TRBV18
j_gene: TRBJ1-6
CDR3aa: CASSPGGDSPLHF
CDR3nt: TGTGCCAGCTCCCCAGGGGGCGATTCACCCCTCCACTTT

abundance: -
d_gene: -
v_gene: TRBV11-2
j_gene: TRBJ2-2
CDR3aa: CASSPKRLQKNTGELFF
CDR3nt: TGTGCCAGCAGCCCAAAAAGGTTACAGAAAAACACCGGGGAGCTGTTTTTT

abundance: few
d_gene: -
v_gene: TRBV18
j_gene: TRBJ2-4
CDR3aa: CASSPGLQNIQYF
CDR3nt: TGTGCCAGCTCACCGGGACTGCAAAACATTCAGTACTTC

abundance: -
d_gene: TRBD2
v_gene: TRBV6-4
j_gene: TRBJ2-1
CDR3aa: CASSDRGRGNEQFF
CDR3nt: TGTGCCAGCAGTGACCGCGGGAGGGGGAATGAGCAGTTCTTC

abundance: -
d_gene: TRBD2
v_gene: TRBV5-1
j_gene: TRBJ2-7
CDR3aa: CASSLALAGAGVEQYF
CDR3nt: TGCGCCAGCAGCTTGGCACTAGCGGGGGCCGGGGTTGAGCAGTACTTC

abundance: -
d_gene: -
v_gene: TRBV5-1
j_gene: TRBJ2-7
CDR3aa: CASSTLGDKIYEQYF
CDR3nt: TGCGCCAGCAGCACCTTGGGGGACAAGATCTACGAGCAGTACTTC

abundance: -
d_gene: -
v_gene: TRBV10-2
j_gene: TRBJ2-7
CDR3aa: CASSEFASGAGVNEQYF
CDR3nt: TGCGCCAGCAGTGAATTCGCATCGGGGGCGGGAGTAAACGAGCAGTACTTC

abundance: -
d_gene: TRBD2
v_gene: TRBV27
j_gene: TRBJ2-4
CDR3aa: CASSFGLAGGSDIQYF
CDR3nt: TGTGCCAGCAGTTTCGGCTTAGCGGGAGGGTCGGACATTCAGTACTTC

abundance: -
d_gene: TRBD1
v_gene: TRBV28
j_gene: TRBJ1-1
CDR3aa: CASSQGQARRWAFF
CDR3nt: TGTGCCAGCAGCCAAGGACAGGCGCGCAGGTGGGCTTTCTTT

abundance: -
d_gene: TRBD1
v_gene: TRBV28
j_gene: TRBJ1-2
CDR3aa: CANKGRDREENGYTF
CDR3nt: TGTGCCAACAAAGGAAGAGACAGGGAAGAAAATGGCTACACCTTC

abundance: -
d_gene: TRBD2
v_gene: TRBV19
j_gene: TRBJ2-7
CDR3aa: CATADSGSSLYEQYF
CDR3nt: TGTGCCACCGCGGACAGCGGGAGTAGTCTCTACGAGCAGTACTTC

abundance: -
d_gene: -
v_gene: TRBV21-1
j_gene: TRBJ2-7
CDR3aa: CASSKLGCGCGKIGEQYF
CDR3nt: TGTGCCAGCAGCAAACTTGGCTGTGGGTGCGGCAAAATCGGCGAGCAGTACTTC

abundance: -
d_gene: -
v_gene: TRBV19
j_gene: TRBJ1-1
CDR3aa: CASNADPGANTEAFF
CDR3nt: TGTGCCAGTAACGCGGATCCAGGGGCGAACACTGAAGCTTTCTTT

abundance: once
d_gene: -
v_gene: TRBV27
j_gene: TRBJ1-2
CDR3aa: CASSLLGRVGGYTF
CDR3nt: TGTGCCAGCAGTTTATTGGGCAGGGTAGGGGGCTACACCTTC

abundance: -
d_gene: TRBD1
v_gene: TRBV15
j_gene: TRBJ1-2
CDR3aa: CATSRGGQGVSYGYTF
CDR3nt: TGTGCCACCAGCAGAGGGGGACAGGGGGTTAGCTATGGCTACACCTTC

abundance: -
d_gene: TRBD1
v_gene: TRBV5-1
j_gene: TRBJ2-1
CDR3aa: CASSGGQGNYNEQFF
CDR3nt: TGCGCCAGCAGCGGGGGACAGGGGAACTACAATGAGCAGTTCTTC

abundance: few
d_gene: -
v_gene: TRBV11-2
j_gene: TRBJ1-1
CDR3aa: CASSSNSQGIYAEAFF
CDR3nt: TGTGCCAGCAGCTCAAATTCTCAGGGGATATACGCTGAAGCTTTCTTT

abundance: few
d_gene: -
v_gene: TRBV4-1
j_gene: TRBJ1-1
CDR3aa: CASSRPGDTEAFF
CDR3nt: TGCGCCAGCAGCCGGCCCGGGGACACTGAAGCTTTCTTT

abundance: -
d_gene: TRBD1
v_gene: TRBV2
j_gene: TRBJ1-2
CDR3aa: CASRPGTGLNYGYTF
CDR3nt: TGTGCCAGCAGACCCGGGACAGGTCTAAACTATGGCTACACCTTC